Given below is one T cell receptor beta chain in context. This specimen belongs to a study of blood T cell repertoires in COVID-19. About the research overall: COVID-19 samples from acute and convalescent phases originated in the United States, Italy and Spain. From T cells, B-cell-depleted T cells, or PBMCs came the material, which was cDNA or gDNA.

Original analysis: How many nucleated cells were present was estimated from reference gene primer amplification. Assay used: immunoSEQ multiplex PCR; TCRdb lists only in-frame clones, some missing. Clone size and V and J calls were adopted from that table, with D and trimming inferred from the DNA. The sample has about 70,000 clones; roughly 85% are singletons. This CDR3 is built from 18 residues. Germline assignment: CDR1 SNHLY and CDR2 FYNNEI. V was pared by 0 bases and J by 2 bases, with 8 bases of the junction left unmatched. The clonotype was recovered from an older woman with acute or convalescent COVID-19. V gene TRBV2 combines with J gene TRBJ2-1; TRBD2 matches 9 bases. Sequenced: peripheral blood. CDR3 region: CASSEASKGLATYNEQFF. The CDR3, as DNA: TGTGCCAGCAGTGAAGCTTCCAAGGGACTAGCCACCTACAATGAGCAGTTCTTC.